These 32 T cell receptor beta chains came from one sample sequenced in a study of a mutant IDH1 vaccine in newly diagnosed glioma (TCRdb year 2021). Library preparation used the immunoSEQ multiplex PCR assay. Imported from immuneACCESS, the table was reduced by TCRdb to in-frame sequences with V and J called. These copies leave out some clones; in studies compared against another copy, an unresolved V gene accounts for under half, and the cause of the remainder is not known. The sample has more than 55,000 clones on record, roughly 84% of them singletons. The ten largest clones take up approximately 4.1% of the sample. These receptors' antigens are unknown. The time point label here, explained by the study, means: week 35, safety follow-up. Each vaccine dose was 300 ug of a 20-mer mutant IDH1 peptide in Montanide, given subcutaneously with topical imiquimod. The sequenced sample was PBMCs, obtained from a glioma patient whose treatment included an IDH1 peptide vaccine. These receptors all come from a man aged 25-45 years with glioma.

This clone is a singleton in its sample. The CDR3: CASSSGQGGYGYTF. CDR3 coding DNA: TGTGCCAGCAGCTCCGGACAGGGAGGCTATGGCTACACCTTC. The rearrangement links TRBV7-6 to TRBJ1-2, with TRBD1 identical over 8 bases. The trim removed 4 bases at V and 4 bases at J, leaving 5 bases unmatched. The CDR3 is 14 residues long. Germline V gene sequence: CDR1 SGHVS, CDR2 FNYEAQ.

This chain joins TRBV30 and TRBJ2-7; D is undetermined. Trimming cost V 4 bases and J 0 bases, with 7 bases left between them. Germline CDR1 GTSNPN, CDR2 SVGIG (reference sequence). The CDR3 is 12 residues long. The CDR3: CAWITVSYEQYF. CDR3 nucleotide sequence: TGTGCCTGGATAACAGTCTCCTACGAGCAGTACTTC. Full variable domain (remainder filled in from reference TRBV30 and TRBJ2-7): SQTIHQWPATLVQPVGSPLSLECTVEGTSNPNLYWYRQAAGRGLQLLFYSVGIGQISSEVPQNLSASRPQDRQFILSSKKLLLSDSGFYLCAWITVSYEQYFGPGTRLTVT.

This clone was seen only once. The chain is built from TRBV4-1 and TRBJ1-1, with D perhaps TRBD1 (5 bases). The CDR3 length is 13 residues. Germline V gene lookup returns CDR1 MGHRA and CDR2 YSYEKL. Trimming left V 3 bases short and J 4 bases short, with 9 bases between. The DNA for the CDR3 is TGCGCCAGCAGCCAGGGAAGGGGCACTGAAGCTTTCTTT. Translation gives CASSQGRGTEAFF.

The rearrangement links TRBV5-6 to TRBJ2-3; 11 nucleotides align to TRBD2. The trim removed 3 bases at V and 1 base at J, leaving 4 bases unmatched. The CDR3 spans 16 residues. The germline V gene has CDR1 SGHDT and CDR2 YYEEEE. The CDR3 nucleotides are TGTGCCAGCAGCTCACCGGGACTAGCGGGCACAGATACGCAGTATTTT. It specifies CASSSPGLAGTDTQYF.

V usage is TRBV18 and J usage is TRBJ2-7; TRBD1 matches at 8 bases. This CDR3 is built from 15 residues. J lost 5 bases, V lost 2 bases, and 8 bases had no gene match. Germline-derived CDR1 and CDR2 are KGHSH and LQKENI. CDR3 in amino acids: CASSPGRTGFHEQYF. The DNA for the CDR3 is TGTGCCAGCTCACCAGGACGGACAGGGTTTCACGAGCAGTACTTC.

The chain carries TRBV11-2 and TRBJ1-2; D not resolved. V was cut by 5 bases and J by 4 bases, with 29 bases left in between. This CDR3 spans 19 amino acids. The germline V gene has CDR1 SGHAT and CDR2 FQNNGV. CDR3 amino acids: CASSPAPGWAGIASYGYTF. The CDR3, as DNA: TGTGCCAGCAGCCCAGCTCCCGGGTGGGCCGGGATCGCCTCCTATGGCTACACCTTC.

The gene calls are TRBV28 and TRBJ1-1; weak D call: TRBD1 (5 bases). This CDR3 comprises 14 residues. V was clipped by 2 bases and J by 0 bases, with 7 bases between them. Germline V gives CDR1 MDHEN, CDR2 SYDVKM. In DNA, the CDR3 is TGTGCCAGCAGTTTACGACAGTTGAACACTGAAGCTTTCTTT. Encoded protein: CASSLRQLNTEAFF.

The V gene is TRBV27, the J gene TRBJ2-5; tentative D call: TRBD1 (6 bases). The DNA matches TRBJ2-7 better at its end, which makes the J call doubtful. Germline V gene lookup returns CDR1 MNHEY and CDR2 SMNVEV (reference sequence). The CDR3 has 13 amino acids. The CDR3 sequence: CASSLQQGVEQYF. In nucleotides, the CDR3 is TGTGCCAGCAGTTTACAACAGGGAGTCGAGCAGTACTTC.

This clone came up a few times. The chain uses TRBV7-9 and TRBJ1-4, with D possibly TRBD1 on 6 matching bases. V was shortened by 4 bases and J by 3 bases, with 12 bases between the two germline ends. The CDR3 loop spans 15 amino acids. CDR1 SEHNR and CDR2 FQNEAQ come from the germline V gene (reference sequence). CDR3 loop: CASSSNRAPNEKLFF. The CDR3 nucleotides are TGTGCCAGCAGCTCCAACAGGGCTCCTAATGAAAAACTGTTTTTT. Full variable domain (outside the CDR3, taken from reference TRBV7-9 and TRBJ1-4): DTGVSQNPRHKITKRGQNVTFRCDPISEHNRLYWYRQTLGQGPEFLTYFQNEAQLEKSRLLSDRFSAERPKGSFSTLEIQRTEQGDSAMYLCASSSNRAPNEKLFFGSGTQLSVL.

V usage is TRBV5-1 and J usage is TRBJ2-6; 7 bases align to TRBD1. Germline CDR1 is SGHRS and CDR2 is YFSETQ. After removal of 4 bases from V and 2 bases from J, the junction contained 12 bases not matched to a gene. The CDR3 is 18 amino acids. The CDR3 coding sequence is TGCGCCAGCAGCCAAAAAATACAACAGGGGACTGGGGCCAACGTCCTGACTTTC. It translates to CASSQKIQQGTGANVLTF.

The chain is built from TRBV5-1 and TRBJ2-7; D is ambiguous. In germline, CDR1 is SGHRS, CDR2 YFSETQ. Trimming stripped 2 bases from V and 0 bases from J, with 9 bases between. The CDR3 totals 14 residues. CDR3 nucleotides: TGCGCCAGCAGCTTCTCTGTTAACTCCTACGAGCAGTACTTC. Residues: CASSFSVNSYEQYF.

The CDR3 DNA is TGTGCCACCAGCGGCCAATTGCTCAGGGGGGATACGCAGTATTTT. The encoded protein is CATSGQLLRGDTQYF. The rearrangement uses TRBV15 and TRBJ2-3; TRBD1 aligns across 7 bases. This CDR3 is built from 15 residues. CDR1 is LNHNV, CDR2 YYDKDF, per germline (reference sequence). The trim removed 5 bases at V and 6 bases at J, leaving 11 bases unmatched.

The chain combines TRBV27 with TRBJ1-1; 10 nucleotides agree with TRBD1. With V trimmed by 5 bases and J by 4 bases, 13 bases remained unmatched. Germline V gene lookup returns CDR1 MNHEY and CDR2 SMNVEV (reference sequence). The CDR3 is 17 residues long. Here the CDR3 DNA reads TGTGCCAGCAGTCCCCGGGACAGGGGAAAGCGGAGCACTGAAGCTTTCTTT. Translation: CASSPRDRGKRSTEAFF.

The genes are TRBV7-9 and TRBJ1-5; no firm D call. This CDR3 comprises 14 residues. In germline, CDR1 is SEHNR, CDR2 FQNEAQ (reference sequence). Trimming shortened V by 2 bases and J by 4 bases, and 9 bases separated the two germline ends. The chain's CDR3 is CASSLKDGNQPQHF. DNA for the CDR3: TGTGCCAGCAGCTTAAAGGACGGGAATCAGCCCCAGCATTTT.

Notes on this clone: A read error may account for a junction end that differs from germline. The gene calls are TRBV5-1 and TRBJ1-2, with 7 bases identical to TRBD1. Germline CDR1 is SGHRS and CDR2 is YFSETQ. The CDR3 contains 11 residues. The CDR3 DNA is TGCGCCAGCAGCTTCCGGGACAGACACTACTTC. Its protein is CASSFRDRHYF.

The rearrangement links TRBV7-9 to TRBJ1-1, with D hard to call. Germline V gene sequence: CDR1 SEHNR, CDR2 FQNEAQ (reference sequence). This CDR3 has 11 residues. V was trimmed by 5 bases and J by 6 bases, leaving 7 bases between them. The CDR3 nucleotides are TGTGCCAGCAGCACACTCCCTGAAGCTTTCTTT. Its protein is CASSTLPEAFF.

This chain joins TRBV6-5 and TRBJ1-2; TRBD1 is a possible D gene (6 bases). CDR3 length: 14 amino acids. Germline lookup yields CDR1 MNHEY and CDR2 SVGAGI. The V end lost 2 bases, the J end lost 6 bases, and 13 bases lay between the germline ends. The CDR3 spells CASSYRGGPHGYTF. The CDR3 nucleotides are TGTGCCAGCAGTTACCGGGGGGGGCCTCATGGCTACACCTTC.

V usage is TRBV27 and J usage is TRBJ1-1, with D possibly TRBD1 on 5 matching bases. Trimming pared 1 base from V and 1 base from J, leaving 16 bases between. This CDR3 contains 17 residues. Germline V gives CDR1 MNHEY, CDR2 SMNVEV (reference sequence). The CDR3 is CASSLLYGSGENTEAFF. The CDR3 bases are TGTGCCAGCAGTTTATTGTATGGGTCGGGGGAGAACACTGAAGCTTTCTTT.

CDR3: CSFGRGRHTEAFF. CDR3 DNA: TGCAGCTTCGGGAGGGGGCGACACACTGAAGCTTTCTTT. The chain couples TRBV29-1 to TRBJ1-1, with 7 bases matching TRBD1. V was pared by 8 bases and J by 3 bases, with 9 bases of the junction left unmatched. The CDR3 totals 13 residues. The V gene's germline CDR1 is SQVTM and CDR2 ANQGSEA. Variable domain in full (rest from reference TRBV29-1 and TRBJ1-1): SAVISQKPSRDICQRGTSLTIQCQVDSQVTMMFWYRQQPGQSLTLIATANQGSEATYESGFVIDKFPISRPNLTFSTLTVSNMSPEDSSIYLCSFGRGRHTEAFFGQGTRLTVV.

The chain is built from TRBV19 and TRBJ1-3; D gene unclear. CDR1 LNHDA and CDR2 SQIVND come from the germline V gene (reference sequence). The CDR3 is made up of 13 amino acids. V was shortened by 6 bases and J by 0 bases, with 6 bases between the two germline ends. CDR3 loop: CASRQSSGNTIYF. DNA of the CDR3: TGTGCCAGTAGGCAATCCTCTGGAAACACCATATATTTT.

J is TRBJ1-1 and V is TRBV29-1; D gene unclear. Trimming removed 4 bases at V and 0 bases at J, with 9 bases between. Germline V lookup: CDR1 SQVTM, CDR2 ANQGSEA. This CDR3 contains 13 residues. The CDR3 sequence is CSVVTTMNTEAFF. For the CDR3, the DNA is TGCAGCGTTGTAACGACCATGAACACTGAAGCTTTCTTT.

The rearrangement links TRBV9 to TRBJ2-5, with D possibly being TRBD1 or TRBD2 (5 bases each). The length of the CDR3 is 13 residues. Germline V gene data show CDR1 as SGDLS and CDR2 as YYNGEE. V dropped 0 bases and J dropped 6 bases, with 9 bases sitting between them. This CDR3 is CASSVDRGQTQYF. The CDR3 DNA sequence: TGTGCCAGCAGCGTAGATCGGGGACAGACCCAGTACTTC.

V is TRBV2 and J is TRBJ2-7, with TRBD1 matching 7 bases. The V segment lost 3 bases and the J segment 4 bases; nucleotides outside the gene matches: 3. The V gene's germline CDR1 is SNHLY and CDR2 FYNNEI. This CDR3 is built from 13 residues. The CDR3 coding sequence is TGTGCCAGCAGTGAGACAGGGAGATACGAGCAGTACTTC. It codes for CASSETGRYEQYF.

This sequence joins TRBV19 and TRBJ1-5; D not certain. The CDR3 sequence is 14 residues long. Trimming took off 2 bases at V and 0 bases at J, with 5 bases between the two ends. Germline V gene lookup returns CDR1 LNHDA and CDR2 SQIVND (reference sequence). The CDR3 reads CASSISGSNQPQHF. Here the CDR3 DNA reads TGTGCCAGTAGTATATCGGGTAGCAATCAGCCCCAGCATTTT.

This clone has just one count. The gene calls are TRBV7-9 and TRBJ1-1; D unclear. The CDR3 covers 15 residues. V was trimmed by 6 bases and J by 0 bases, leaving 14 bases between them. Germline V lookup: CDR1 SEHNR, CDR2 FQNEAQ (reference sequence). As DNA, the CDR3 is TGTGCCAGCAGTACTGGGGAGGGAATGAACACTGAAGCTTTCTTT. This codes for CASSTGEGMNTEAFF.

The chain is built from TRBV27 and TRBJ1-2; 7 bases line up with TRBD1. This CDR3 is 15 amino acids long. V dropped 3 bases and J dropped 8; count of bases not matched to a gene: 12. The V gene's germline CDR1 is MNHEY and CDR2 SMNVEV (reference sequence). Here the CDR3 reads CASSFLRRQGEGYTF. DNA for the CDR3: TGTGCCAGCAGTTTCCTCCGTAGGCAGGGGGAAGGCTACACCTTC.

The count of this clone is one. The V and J genes are TRBV20-1 and TRBJ2-1; D not certain. V lost 3 bases and J lost 8, with 8 bases in between. This CDR3 has 11 residues. CDR1 and CDR2 (germline): DFQATT, SNEGSKA (reference sequence). CDR3 bases: TGCAGTGCTAGTTTGACCGATGAGCAGTTCTTC. Translated, it gives CSASLTDEQFF.

The chain employs TRBV5-4 and TRBJ1-1; D gene unclear. Germline-derived CDR1 and CDR2 are SGHNT and YYREEE (reference sequence). CDR3 length: 15 residues. Trimming pared 0 bases from V and 5 bases from J, leaving 14 bases between. CDR3 coding DNA: TGTGCCAGCAGCTTGGGAGTTTTTGTGGGAACTGAAGCTTTCTTT. This gives the protein CASSLGVFVGTEAFF.

Only a few counts were recorded for this clone. The chain joins TRBV6-5 to TRBJ1-2, with D maybe TRBD1 (5 bases). The V and J ends lost 8 bases and 6 bases respectively, with 22 bases between them. From germline, CDR1 is MNHEY and CDR2 SVGAGI. The CDR3 has 15 residues. The CDR3 DNA sequence: TGTGCCAGCTCCTCCCGGACACGATTGGGGCATGGCTACACCTTC. It is translated as CASSSRTRLGHGYTF.

In this sample, this clone turned up once. This sequence joins TRBV15 and TRBJ2-7; 9 bases fit TRBD1. The germline V gene encodes CDR1 LNHNV and CDR2 YYDKDF (reference sequence). Trimming took 4 bases from V and 0 from J; bases not matched to a gene: 4. The CDR3 spans 15 residues. CDR3 sequence (DNA): TGTGCCACCAGCAAGGGACAGGGACTCTCCTACGAGCAGTACTTC. It translates to CATSKGQGLSYEQYF.

The chain links TRBV11-2 to TRBJ2-3; no definite D call. CDR3 size: 16 residues. Trimming stripped 2 bases from V and 6 bases from J, with 18 bases between. Germline CDR1 reads SGHAT; CDR2 reads FQNNGV. The CDR3 region is CASSLRSPARLDTQYF. In nucleotides, the CDR3 is TGTGCCAGCAGCTTAAGGTCTCCGGCTAGATTGGATACGCAGTATTTT.

This clone appeared once. The CDR3 sequence is CASSRNAGATTEKLFF. DNA of the CDR3: TGTGCCAGTAGTAGGAACGCGGGGGCGACGACTGAAAAACTGTTTTTT. The chain uses TRBV19 and TRBJ1-4, with D perhaps TRBD1 (6 bases). The V and J ends lost 4 bases and 7 bases respectively, with 19 bases between them. This CDR3 is 16 amino acids long. Germline assignment: CDR1 LNHDA and CDR2 SQIVND (reference sequence).